Included here is one TCR beta chain sequence, with context. No antigen is known for it. These data originate in a study of shared clonotypes between healthy human individuals. General study points: Naive subsets generally had larger estimated richness than memory subsets.

The V gene lost 4 bases and the J gene lost 5 bases, with 11 bases spanning the gap. CDR1 and CDR2 (germline): MNHNS, SASEGT. The CDR3 length is 13 residues. Original handling: Junction-only sequences produced by ImmunoSEQ had no quality scores, so filtering differed. TCRdb's table, derived via immunoSEQ multiplex PCR, lists solely in-frame clones and lacks some. V, J and clone size are those of that table, while D and trimming were read from the DNA. The sample yields 1,500,000 or so clones, around 98.5% seen once. The clonotype originates from a man aged 30 to 39 in good health. The sequenced sample was naive CD4+ T cells sorted from blood. Subset given: CD45RA+ positively selected. The V and J genes are TRBV6-1 and TRBJ2-5; the D gene is possibly TRBD2 (6 bases). CDR3 sequence (DNA): TGTGCCAGCAGTGGGGGACTTAGGGAGACCCAGTACTTC. Its protein product is CASSGGLRETQYF.